This T cell receptor (beta chain) came from a study of blood T cell repertoires in COVID-19. Only in-frame clones appear in the TCRdb table, and some are missing; sequencing was by immunoSEQ multiplex PCR. Of some 300,000 clones detected, 85% to 90% appear once; the ten largest clones hold under 1.1%. Sequencing was performed on peripheral blood. The TCR sequence derives from a woman between 40 and 50 years old with COVID-19, enrolled during active disease.

Here the CDR3 reads CASSQEEAGILNTEAFF. The CDR3 DNA reads TGCGCCAGCAGCCAAGAAGAGGCAGGGATTTTGAACACTGAAGCTTTCTTT. This chain uses TRBV4-1 with TRBJ1-1, with a possible D match to TRBD1 (5 bases). Germline CDR1 and CDR2: MGHRA and YSYEKL. There are 17 residues in the CDR3. V lost 0 bases and J lost 0, with 14 bases in between.